One sample yielded the 8 T cell receptor beta chains listed below, sequenced in a study of beta chain features in type 1 diabetes. Every isolated RNA sample was fully reverse transcribed, so sequencing captured expressed TCRB transcripts. Assay used: immunoSEQ multiplex PCR; TCRdb lists only in-frame clones, some missing. The profile shows roughly 610,000 clones, roughly 15% of them singletons. Sequencing was done on a sample of naive CD4+ T cells from blood. All receptors come from a man aged 18-30 years in good health.

This clone was seen more than once but under ten times. The genes are TRBV28 and TRBJ2-3; TRBD1 matches at 8 bases. Germline loops: CDR1 MDHEN, CDR2 SYDVKM. This CDR3 has 17 amino acids. The trim removed 6 bases at V and 0 bases at J, leaving 11 bases unmatched. Here the CDR3 DNA reads TGTGCCAGCAGGCGCCCCCGGGACAGGACTAGCACAGATACGCAGTATTTT. Translation gives CASRRPRDRTSTDTQYF.

The V gene is TRBV5-4, the J gene TRBJ2-7; D may match TRBD1 or TRBD2 (5 bases each). The CDR3 is 14 residues long. Germline CDR1 SGHNT, CDR2 YYREEE (reference sequence). Deletions cut 4 bases from V and 0 bases from J, with 11 bases between. CDR3 DNA: TGTGCCAGCAGCCCCCGGGACGCCTCCTACGAGCAGTACTTC. Protein product: CASSPRDASYEQYF.

In this sample, this clone turned up a few times. J is TRBJ2-7 and V is TRBV28; weak D call: TRBD2 (7 bases). The CDR3 has 16 amino acids. Germline CDR1 is MDHEN and CDR2 is SYDVKM. With 7 bases removed from V and 9 bases from J, the gap between germline ends came to 28 bases. The CDR3 DNA reads TGTGCCAGCATCGATTTGGGGGGGCAGGTCCCCCTGGGGCAGTACTTC. Translated, it gives CASIDLGGQVPLGQYF.

The V call is TRBV29-1, the J call TRBJ2-1; D uncertain. The germline CDR1 and CDR2 sequences are SQVTM and ANQGSEA. The V gene lost 4 bases and the J gene lost 2 bases, with 18 bases spanning the gap. There are 16 residues in the CDR3. The CDR3 here is CSVVGKGDTTYNEQFF. CDR3 nucleotides: TGCAGCGTTGTTGGGAAGGGCGACACCACCTACAATGAGCAGTTCTTC.

This clone was counted only a few times. The chain recombines TRBV14 with TRBJ1-3; 7 bases agree with TRBD1. V was clipped by 4 bases and J by 0 bases; unmatched bases: 6. Per the germline V gene, CDR1 is SGHDN and CDR2 is FVKESK. This CDR3 comprises 16 residues. The CDR3 nucleotides are TGTGCCAGCAGCCTAGGGACAGCGGGCTCTGGAAACACCATATATTTT. Its translation is CASSLGTAGSGNTIYF. The full variable domain, rest sourced from reference TRBV14 and TRBJ1-3, is EAGVTQFPSHSVIEKGQTVTLRCDPISGHDNLYWYRRVMGKEIKFLLHFVKESKQDESGMPNNRFLAERTGGTYSTLKVQPAELEDSGVYFCASSLGTAGSGNTIYFGEGSWLTVV.

This clone was seen a handful of times. The rearrangement uses TRBV5-1 and TRBJ1-1; the D is unclear. Looked up from germline, CDR1 is SGHRS and CDR2 is YFSETQ. The CDR3 sequence is 15 residues long. The V end was cut by 0 bases, the J end by 1 base, with 10 bases between. For the CDR3, the DNA is TGCGCCAGCAGCTTGGTTGCGACAAAGAACACTGAAGCTTTCTTT. Its protein is CASSLVATKNTEAFF.

This clone was seen more than once but under ten times. The V gene is TRBV2, the J gene TRBJ2-3; tentatively, D is TRBD2 (5 bases). Trimming removed 11 bases from V and 4 bases from J, with 19 bases in between. This CDR3 contains 14 residues. Per the germline V gene, CDR1 is SNHLY and CDR2 is FYNNEI. The CDR3 coding sequence is TGTGCCGTCCCCAAGGGCCGGGATGCAGATACGCAGTATTTT. Protein: CAVPKGRDADTQYF.

About this clone itself: Other DNA sequences in the same sample also yield this CDR3. The rearrangement joins TRBV29-1 to TRBJ1-1, with D tentatively TRBD1 (5 bases). V shed 4 bases and J shed 5 bases, with 11 bases lying between them. This CDR3 is built from 12 residues. Germline lookup yields CDR1 SQVTM and CDR2 ANQGSEA. The CDR3: CSVAQGSTEAFF. The CDR3 nucleotides are TGCAGCGTTGCGCAGGGTAGTACTGAAGCTTTCTTT.